The 25 T cell receptor beta chains below all came from one sample that was sequenced in a study of OX40 agonist ivuxolimab in advanced cancers. TCRdb's table, derived via immunoSEQ multiplex PCR, lists solely in-frame clones and lacks some. This table holds tens of thousands of clones, about 86% found once. Sequences were derived from CD4+ or CD8+ T cells sorted from blood, sampled in a trial of the OX40 agonist ivuxolimab. The source of these receptors is an adult with an advanced solid tumor such as melanoma, head and neck, liver or kidney cancer.

The chain carries TRBV7-2 and TRBJ1-3; D not resolved. The germline V and J ends were trimmed by 6 bases and 1 base, with 1 base remaining between them. The germline V gene encodes CDR1 SGHTA and CDR2 FQGNSA. The CDR3 has 11 amino acids. The CDR3 nucleotides read TGTGCCAGCAGTTCTGGAAACACCATATATTTT. It specifies CASSSGNTIYF.

V and J are TRBV2 and TRBJ2-7; 7 bases are a match to TRBD2. Trimming at V came to 6 bases and at J to 3 bases, leaving 2 bases not matched to a gene. The CDR3 totals 12 residues. Germline assignment: CDR1 SNHLY and CDR2 FYNNEI. Written as DNA, the CDR3 is TGTGCCAGCAGCGGGACTATCTACGAGCAGTACTTC. Translation gives CASSGTIYEQYF.

V gene TRBV7-8 combines with J gene TRBJ1-4; 9 bases are a match to TRBD1. V shed 5 bases and J 8 bases; nucleotides not matched to a gene: 12. The germline gives CDR1 SGHVS, CDR2 FQNEAQ. The CDR3 consists of 16 residues. The CDR3 DNA is TGTGCCAGCAGCCCAGGTGCGGCGGACAGGGGAGAAAAACTGTTTTTT. Protein sequence: CASSPGAADRGEKLFF.

The genes are TRBV5-1 and TRBJ2-4; the D gene is possibly TRBD1 (6 bases). In germline, CDR1 is SGHRS, CDR2 YFSETQ. The CDR3 sequence is 15 residues long. V was cut by 4 bases and J by 6 bases, with 17 bases left in between. The CDR3 sequence is CASSPGQGSLNIQYF. CDR3 coding DNA: TGCGCCAGCAGCCCCGGCCAGGGGTCCCTAAACATTCAGTACTTC.

This chain's CDR3 is CASRGALAVSSYEQYF. CDR3 coding DNA: TGTGCCAGCAGGGGGGCGCTAGCGGTGAGCTCCTACGAGCAGTACTTC. J is TRBJ2-7 and V is TRBV2; perhaps TRBD2 as D (7 bases). CDR1 is SNHLY and CDR2 is FYNNEI in the germline V gene. The CDR3 extends over 16 amino acids. The germline V and J ends were trimmed by 6 bases and 0 bases, with 18 bases remaining between them. Supplemented by reference TRBV2 and TRBJ2-7, the full variable domain reads EPEVTQTPSHQVTQMGQEVILRCVPISNHLYFYWYRQILGQKVEFLVSFYNNEISEKSEIFDDQFSVERPDGSNFTLKIRSTKLEDSAMYFCASRGALAVSSYEQYFGPGTRLTVT.

The rearrangement links TRBV5-4 to TRBJ1-4; D is perhaps TRBD1 (5 bases). CDR3 length: 14 residues. Germline CDR1 SGHNT, CDR2 YYREEE (reference sequence). Trimming cost V 1 base and J 4 bases, with 8 bases left between them. The CDR3 region has the DNA TGTGCCAGCAGCTTGCGAGGGGATAATGAAAAACTGTTTTTT. Translated: CASSLRGDNEKLFF.

CDR3 bases: TGTGCCAGCCGTAGGACTAGCCGCGATGAAGATACGCAGTATTTT. Translated: CASRRTSRDEDTQYF. The rearrangement links TRBV2 to TRBJ2-3; TRBD2 matches 8 bases. The CDR3 has 15 amino acids. The germline V gene encodes CDR1 SNHLY and CDR2 FYNNEI. Losses at the gene ends were 8 bases for V and 5 bases for J; bases not matched to a gene: 12.

The chain is built from TRBV7-9 and TRBJ2-1, with 16 bases fitting TRBD2. This CDR3 region has 17 residues. Germline V gene lookup returns CDR1 SEHNR and CDR2 FQNEAQ (reference sequence). V dropped 4 bases and J dropped 8; count of bases not matched to a gene: 8. The CDR3 is CASSSSGTSGGGDEQFF. CDR3 nucleotides: TGTGCCAGCAGCTCCTCGGGGACTAGCGGGGGGGGCGATGAGCAGTTCTTC.

This sequence joins TRBV10-3 and TRBJ1-2; weak D call: TRBD1 (5 bases). Germline CDR1 and CDR2: ENHRY and SYGVKD. The V and J ends lost 7 bases and 5 bases respectively, with 17 bases between them. The CDR3 runs to 14 residues. CDR3 sequence (DNA): TGTGCCATCACTGGGACGGCGGCTGGGTATGGCTACACCTTC. This gives the protein CAITGTAAGYGYTF.

The gene calls are TRBV6-1 and TRBJ1-2; TRBD1 aligns across 10 bases. Germline assignment: CDR1 MNHNS and CDR2 SASEGT. The CDR3 totals 15 residues. J gave up 4 bases and V 3 bases, and 5 bases lay outside the gene matches. CDR3 coding DNA: TGTGCCAGCAGTGAGAAATGGACAGGGGGCTATGGCTACACCTTC. This encodes CASSEKWTGGYGYTF.

This chain uses TRBV7-6 with TRBJ2-3; 8 positions match TRBD2. Trimming removed 3 bases from V and 6 bases from J; junction bases left unmatched: 2. This CDR3 is built from 13 residues. Germline V gene sequence: CDR1 SGHVS, CDR2 FNYEAQ. The DNA of the CDR3 is TGTGCCAGCAGCTTCGCTAGCGGGGATACGCAGTATTTT. Its translation: CASSFASGDTQYF.

The gene calls are TRBV4-3 and TRBJ1-1; D ambiguous. This CDR3 has 15 residues. In germline, CDR1 is LGHNA, CDR2 YSLEER. Trimming took 0 bases from V and 0 from J, leaving 8 bases between them. In nucleotides, the CDR3 is TGCGCCAGCAGCCAAGAGTTGTTTCTGAACACTGAAGCTTTCTTT. As protein: CASSQELFLNTEAFF.

The chain carries TRBV6-6 and TRBJ2-7; no reliable D call. CDR1 is MNHNY and CDR2 is SVGAGI in the germline V gene (reference sequence). V was shortened by 2 bases and J by 3 bases, with 11 bases between the two germline ends. CDR3 length equals 14 residues. The CDR3 DNA reads as TGTGCCAGCAGTTACAAGGTCTCACACTACGAGCAGTACTTC. Translating gives CASSYKVSHYEQYF.

V gene TRBV19 combines with J gene TRBJ2-3; 7 bases agree with TRBD1. CDR1 is LNHDA and CDR2 is SQIVND in the germline V gene (reference sequence). CDR3 length: 14 residues. Trimming cost V 3 bases and J 4 bases; bases outside gene matches: 4. CDR3 sequence reads: CASSIRQGSDTQYF. The CDR3 DNA reads TGTGCCAGTAGTATTCGACAGGGCTCAGATACGCAGTATTTT.

The rearrangement links TRBV9 to TRBJ1-4; D might be TRBD1 (5 bases). The CDR3 extends over 15 amino acids. V lost 4 bases and J 0 bases, leaving 10 bases between the germline ends. Germline V lookup: CDR1 SGDLS, CDR2 YYNGEE. CDR3 coding DNA: TGTGCCAGCAGCCCCTGGGGGGCAACTAATGAAAAACTGTTTTTT. Translating gives CASSPWGATNEKLFF.

This sequence joins TRBV4-3 and TRBJ2-3, with 9 bases fitting TRBD2. The CDR3 has 18 residues. J lost 5 bases, V lost 0 bases, and 12 bases had no gene match. In germline, CDR1 is LGHNA, CDR2 YSLEER. CDR3 DNA: TGCGCCAGCAGCCAAGATGATAGGGCGGGGGGGGCCCTAGATACGCAGTATTTT. This codes for CASSQDDRAGGALDTQYF.

V gene TRBV19 combines with J gene TRBJ2-1; 9 bases align to TRBD1. V dropped 11 bases and J dropped 7; count of bases not matched to a gene: 15. The CDR3 runs 15 residues. CDR1 is LNHDA and CDR2 is SQIVND in the germline V gene (reference sequence). The CDR3: CASRGEGQGVNEQFF. The CDR3, as DNA: TGTGCCTCCCGAGGGGAGGGACAGGGAGTGAATGAGCAGTTCTTC.

The genes are TRBV7-8 and TRBJ2-3; TRBD2 matches 10 bases. Germline assignment: CDR1 SGHVS and CDR2 FQNEAQ. V lost 6 bases to trimming and J lost 2 bases; unmatched junction nucleotides: 20. The CDR3 is made up of 20 amino acids. CDR3 in DNA: TGTGCCAGCAGACCTGACAGGGGCGAGGCTAGCGGGAGTGACACAGATACGCAGTATTTT. Its protein product is CASRPDRGEASGSDTDTQYF.

The chain is built from TRBV7-9 and TRBJ2-7, with TRBD1 matching over 7 bases. CDR1 is SEHNR, CDR2 FQNEAQ, per germline (reference sequence). The CDR3 runs 12 residues. With V trimmed by 4 bases and J by 12 bases, 9 bases remained unmatched. This CDR3 reads CASSSLGQVLYF. The CDR3 DNA sequence: TGTGCCAGCAGCTCATTAGGACAGGTTCTGTACTTC.

The V call is TRBV6-5, the J call TRBJ1-1; possibly TRBD1 for D (6 bases). The V and J ends lost 5 bases and 6 bases respectively, with 13 bases between them. The CDR3 is 13 residues long. CDR1 and CDR2 (germline): MNHEY, SVGAGI. DNA of the CDR3: TGTGCCAGCAGTCTCACAGGGAGCGCTGAAGCTTTCTTT. Protein sequence: CASSLTGSAEAFF.

V and J are TRBV6-1 and TRBJ1-5; TRBD1 is a possible D gene (5 bases). Germline V lookup: CDR1 MNHNS, CDR2 SASEGT. V lost 3 bases and J lost 4, with 10 bases in between. CDR3 length equals 14 residues. The CDR3 spells CASSEQGENQPQHF. CDR3 sequence (DNA): TGTGCCAGCAGTGAGCAGGGCGAGAATCAGCCCCAGCATTTT.

This chain links TRBV6-1 with TRBJ2-3, with 8 positions matching TRBD2. J gave up 4 bases and V 2 bases, and 11 bases lay outside the gene matches. CDR3 length: 17 residues. The germline V gene encodes CDR1 MNHNS and CDR2 SASEGT. The CDR3: CASSENLGGAGADTQYF. The CDR3 coding sequence is TGTGCCAGCAGTGAAAATCTCGGGGGGGCTGGAGCAGATACGCAGTATTTT.

The rearrangement joins TRBV28 to TRBJ2-1; D uncertain. Trimming took 6 bases from V and 0 from J, leaving 9 bases between them. This CDR3 contains 14 residues. Germline-derived CDR1 and CDR2 are MDHEN and SYDVKM. In DNA form, the CDR3 reads TGTGCCAGCAGCCTCAGTAGCTCCTACAATGAGCAGTTCTTC. Its translation: CASSLSSSYNEQFF.

This clone has just one count. The chain employs TRBV5-1 and TRBJ2-3; TRBD1 agrees at 12 bases. Germline V lookup: CDR1 SGHRS, CDR2 YFSETQ. The length of the CDR3 is 17 residues. V dropped 4 bases and J dropped 8; count of bases not matched to a gene: 14. This CDR3 is CASSPKTGTGGGGTQYF. The CDR3 nucleotides are TGCGCCAGCAGCCCCAAAACCGGGACAGGGGGCGGAGGTACGCAGTATTTT.

The chain combines TRBV6-1 with TRBJ2-3; D is possibly TRBD1 or TRBD2 (5 bases each). The CDR3 length is 13 residues. In germline, CDR1 is MNHNS, CDR2 SASEGT. With 2 bases removed from V and 3 bases from J, the gap between germline ends came to 6 bases. The CDR3 loop is CASSEWGTDTQYF. The DNA of the CDR3 is TGTGCCAGCAGTGAATGGGGGACAGATACGCAGTATTTT.